The 2 T cell receptor beta chains given below trace back to one sample, sequenced in a study of T cell changes during pregnancy in multiple sclerosis. This table comes from immunoSEQ multiplex PCR, and its TCRdb copy is limited to in-frame clones, with some not included. The sample includes 75,000 to 90,000 clones, about 91% of them seen just once. The sequencing here drew on PBMCs, taken in the first trimester of pregnancy. All receptors come from a female donor in good health, serving as a control in a pregnancy study. Some clones in this sample may be carry-over from other donors' samples.

The chain employs TRBV7-2 and TRBJ1-1; D gene ambiguous. With 1 base removed from V and 7 bases from J, the gap between germline ends came to 7 bases. Germline CDR1 and CDR2: SGHTA and FQGNSA. The length of the CDR3 is 12 residues. CDR3 nucleotide sequence: TGTGCCAGCAGCTTAGAAGGAGGTGAAGCTTTCTTT. It yields the protein CASSLEGGEAFF.

The J gene is TRBJ2-7, the V gene TRBV5-4, with 14 bases that match TRBD2. In germline, CDR1 is SGHNT, CDR2 YYREEE (reference sequence). V shed 1 base, J shed 1 base, and the junction held 7 bases outside the gene matches. The CDR3 length is 18 residues. The CDR3 loop is CASSLPGLAGGPSYEQYF. CDR3 bases: TGTGCCAGCAGCTTGCCCGGACTAGCGGGGGGCCCTTCCTACGAGCAGTACTTC.